The present TCR beta chain was sequenced within a study of CD8 T cells in Susac syndrome. Background on the study: Patients with Susac syndrome, at blood draw, were therapy-naive, on corticosteroids, or on intravenous immunoglobulin alone.

Random hexamers were used to reverse transcribe an amount of about 0.45 to 1 ug RNA. TCRdb passed the immunoSEQ multiplex PCR reads through MiXCR, listing each CDR3 protein once. The sample yields tens of thousands of distinct CDR3 sequences, 95% to 96% seen once. The germline V and J ends were trimmed by 4 bases and 2 bases, with 9 bases remaining between them. Looked up from germline, CDR1 is MDHEN and CDR2 is SYDVKM. This CDR3 comprises 13 residues. The sequenced sample consisted of CD8+ T cells from PBMCs. This clonotype was obtained from a human donor with Susac syndrome. The gene calls are TRBV28 and TRBJ2-7; D might be TRBD2 (6 bases). For the CDR3, the DNA is TGTGCCAGCAGTTATAGCGGCCCCTACGAGCAGTACTTC. Translated: CASSYSGPYEQYF.